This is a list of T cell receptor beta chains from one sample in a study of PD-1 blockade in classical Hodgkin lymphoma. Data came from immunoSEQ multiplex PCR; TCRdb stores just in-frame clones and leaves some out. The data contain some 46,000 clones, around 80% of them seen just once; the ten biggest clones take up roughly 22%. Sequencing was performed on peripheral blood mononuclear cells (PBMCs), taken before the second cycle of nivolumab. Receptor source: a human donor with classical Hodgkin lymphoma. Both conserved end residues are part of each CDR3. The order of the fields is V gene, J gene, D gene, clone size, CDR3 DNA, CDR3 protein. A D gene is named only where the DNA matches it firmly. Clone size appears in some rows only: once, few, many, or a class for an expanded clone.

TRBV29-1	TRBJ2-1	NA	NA	TGCAGCGTTGGGGGGGGCCTATACAATGAGCAGTTCTTC	CSVGGGLYNEQFF
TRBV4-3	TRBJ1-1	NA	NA	TGCGCCAGCAGCCAGACAGGGAACACTGAAGCTTTCTTT	CASSQTGNTEAFF
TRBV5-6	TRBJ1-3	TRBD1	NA	TGTGCCAGCAGCCGACGACAGGGAGGAAACACCATATATTTT	CASSRRQGGNTIYF
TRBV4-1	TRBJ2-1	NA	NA	TGCGCCAGCAGCTGGGGGGCGCGGGAGCTTGTCGATGAGCAGTTCTTC	CASSWGARELVDEQFF
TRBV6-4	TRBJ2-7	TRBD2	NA	TGTGCCAGCAGAACTAGCGGAGCCTACGAGCAGTACTTC	CASRTSGAYEQYF
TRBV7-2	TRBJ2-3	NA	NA	TGTGCCAGCAGCTTCTCTAGGAGAACAGATACGCAGTATTTT	CASSFSRRTDTQYF
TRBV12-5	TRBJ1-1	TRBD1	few	TGTGCTAGTGGTCAACAAACAGACAGGGAGGTCTCTGAAGCTTTCTTT	CASGQQTDREVSEAFF
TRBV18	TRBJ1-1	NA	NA	TGTGCCAGCTCACCAAATGAGGTCGGTGAAGCTTTCTTT	CASSPNEVGEAFF
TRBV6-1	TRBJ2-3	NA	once	TGTGCCAGCAGTGAAGTTGTTACGCCGGATACGCAGTATTTT	CASSEVVTPDTQYF
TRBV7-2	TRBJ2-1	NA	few	TGTGCCAGCAGCTTAGAATCGGGGAGAGTCGTGTTCTTC	CASSLESGRVVFF
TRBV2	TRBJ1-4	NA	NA	TGTGCCACGGCCGACAGAGAGACAACTAATGAAAAACTGTTTTTT	CATADRETTNEKLFF
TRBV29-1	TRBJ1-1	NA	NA	TGCAGCGTTGACGAGGGAGGCACTGAAGCTTTCTTT	CSVDEGGTEAFF
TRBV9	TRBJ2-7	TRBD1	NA	TGTGCCAGCAGCGCCTCGACAGGGTACTCCTACGAGCAGTACTTC	CASSASTGYSYEQYF
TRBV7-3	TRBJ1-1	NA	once	TGTGCCAGCAGCTTATCCGTCGACACTGAAGCTTTCTTT	CASSLSVDTEAFF
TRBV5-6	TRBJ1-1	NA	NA	TGTGCCAGCAGCTTTAGGGAGAACACTGAAGCTTTCTTT	CASSFRENTEAFF
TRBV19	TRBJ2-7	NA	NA	TGTGCCAGTAGTATAGATCCGGGCGAAGTGCAGTACTTC	CASSIDPGEVQYF
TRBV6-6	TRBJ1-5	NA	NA	TGTGCCAGCAGCCCCGTGGGGCCTGATCAGCCCCAGCATTTT	CASSPVGPDQPQHF
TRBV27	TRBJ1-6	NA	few	TGTGCCAGCAGTTTTTGGACAGATAATTCACCCCTCCACTTT	CASSFWTDNSPLHF
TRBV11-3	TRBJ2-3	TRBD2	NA	TGTGCCAGCAGCCTTAGCGGGGAAGATACGCAGTATTTT	CASSLSGEDTQYF